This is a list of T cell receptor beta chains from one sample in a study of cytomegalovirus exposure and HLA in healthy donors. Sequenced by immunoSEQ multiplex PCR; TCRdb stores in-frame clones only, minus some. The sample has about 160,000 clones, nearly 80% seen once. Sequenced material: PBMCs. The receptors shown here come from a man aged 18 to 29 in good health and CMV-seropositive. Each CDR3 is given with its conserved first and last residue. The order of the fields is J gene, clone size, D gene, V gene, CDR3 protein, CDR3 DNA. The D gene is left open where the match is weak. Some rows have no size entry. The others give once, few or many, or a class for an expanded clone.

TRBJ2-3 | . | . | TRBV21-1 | CASSKQTSVDTQYF | TGTGCCAGCAGCAAGCAGACTAGCGTGGATACGCAGTATTTT
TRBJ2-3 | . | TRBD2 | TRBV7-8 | CASSLGLAEGTQYF | TGTGCCAGCAGCTTAGGGCTAGCGGAGGGTACGCAGTATTTT
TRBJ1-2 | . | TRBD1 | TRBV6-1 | CASSELTGGRGYTF | TGTGCCAGCAGTGAACTGACAGGGGGTCGTGGCTACACCTTC
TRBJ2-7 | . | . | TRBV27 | CASLSPVTPYEQYF | TGTGCCAGCCTAAGTCCCGTTACTCCCTACGAGCAGTACTTC
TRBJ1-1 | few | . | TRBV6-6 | CASRAMNTEAFF | TGTGCCAGCAGGGCCATGAACACTGAAGCTTTCTTT
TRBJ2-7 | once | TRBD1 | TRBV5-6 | CASSHGRTGAWEQYF | TGTGCCAGCAGCCACGGAAGGACAGGGGCATGGGAGCAGTACTTC
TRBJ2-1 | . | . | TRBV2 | CASRTDRTAYNEQFF | TGTGCCAGCAGAACCGACAGAACCGCGTACAATGAGCAGTTCTTC
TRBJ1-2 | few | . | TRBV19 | CASTFGLDSGFGYTF | TGTGCCAGTACTTTTGGGTTGGACAGCGGTTTTGGCTACACCTTC
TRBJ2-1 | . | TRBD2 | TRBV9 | CASSGTGGRTSGGAWNNEQFF | TGTGCCAGCAGCGGCACAGGGGGCCGGACTAGCGGGGGGGCCTGGAACAATGAGCAGTTCTTC
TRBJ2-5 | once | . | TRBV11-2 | CASSPRPATGRETQYF | TGTGCCAGCAGCCCCCGACCCGCCACAGGGCGTGAGACCCAGTACTTC
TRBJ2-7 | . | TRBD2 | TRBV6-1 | CASSLGEGNEQYF | TGTGCCAGCAGTCTAGGGGAGGGTAACGAGCAGTACTTC
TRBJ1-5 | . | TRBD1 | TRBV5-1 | CASSQTGGNQPQHF | TGCGCCAGCAGCCAGACAGGGGGCAATCAGCCCCAGCATTTT
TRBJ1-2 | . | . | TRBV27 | CASSPWDILGGYTF | TGTGCCAGCAGTCCGTGGGACATTCTAGGAGGCTACACCTTC
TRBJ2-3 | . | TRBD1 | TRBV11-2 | CASSAGQGAGTQYF | TGTGCCAGCAGCGCCGGACAGGGAGCCGGTACGCAGTATTTT
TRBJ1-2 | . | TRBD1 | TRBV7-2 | CASSHRQGAGGYTF | TGTGCCAGCAGCCACAGACAGGGGGCGGGGGGCTACACCTTC
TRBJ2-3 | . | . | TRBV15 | CATSRFRGAGATDTQYF | TGTGCCACCAGCAGATTCCGGGGGGCGGGAGCGACAGATACGCAGTATTTT
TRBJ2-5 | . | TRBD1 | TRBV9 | CASSPGTAQETQYF | TGTGCCAGCAGCCCTGGGACAGCCCAAGAGACCCAGTACTTC
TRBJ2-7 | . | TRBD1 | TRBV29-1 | CSVAGTGGYEQYF | TGCAGCGTTGCAGGGACAGGGGGTTACGAGCAGTACTTC
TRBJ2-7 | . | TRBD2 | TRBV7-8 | CASSLIAGMVGEQYF | TGTGCCAGCAGCCTAATAGCGGGAATGGTCGGCGAGCAGTACTTC
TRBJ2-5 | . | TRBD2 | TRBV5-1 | CASAPLAGVLETQYF | TGCGCCAGCGCGCCCCTAGCGGGAGTATTGGAGACCCAGTACTTC
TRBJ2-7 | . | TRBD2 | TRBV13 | CASSLEPVAGGPREQYF | TGTGCCAGCAGCTTAGAACCGGTAGCGGGAGGGCCAAGAGAGCAGTACTTC
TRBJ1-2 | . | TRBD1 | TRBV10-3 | CATSGTEDGYTF | TGTGCCACTTCCGGGACAGAAGATGGCTACACCTTC
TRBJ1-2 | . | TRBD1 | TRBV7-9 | CASSSRTGLGYTF | TGTGCCAGCAGCTCCCGGACAGGGCTGGGCTACACCTTC
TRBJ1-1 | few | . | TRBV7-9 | CASSDRRNTEAFF | TGTGCCAGCAGCGACAGGCGGAACACTGAAGCTTTCTTT
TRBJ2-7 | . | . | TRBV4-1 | CASSQEQGPYEQYF | TGCGCCAGCAGCCAAGAACAGGGTCCCTACGAGCAGTACTTC